This T cell receptor (beta chain) appears in the sequencing data of a study of T cells in Graves' hyperthyroidism and ophthalmopathy (dated by TCRdb to about 2019). With respect to the entire study: Peripheral blood samples were taken at initial diagnosis, before any treatment was given. A discovery cohort of about a hundred patients, 43 with Graves' ophthalmopathy and 55 to 60 with stable Graves' hyperthyroidism, was used to find distinguishing TCR V-J signatures. Prospective prediction of ophthalmopathy was tested in an independent validation cohort of some 20 hyperthyroidism patients and some 17 patients who later progressed to ophthalmopathy. The approximately 98 discovery patients were randomly divided into training and test sets at a 7:3 ratio. In several Graves' hyperthyroidism patients, the study also compared T-cell repertoires from thyroid tissue with T-cell repertoires from blood. Following sampling, methimazole starting at 30 mg daily was given to hyperthyroidism patients, and high-dose intravenous methylprednisolone was given to ophthalmopathy patients. The paper describes TCR Vbeta CDR3 sequencing of about 140 peripheral blood samples, made up of around 41 ophthalmopathy patients, around 78 hyperthyroidism patients and roughly 17 progressor patients.

Deletion took 7 bases off V and 6 bases off J, with a span of 19 bases between the germline ends. The CDR1 and CDR2 encoded by the germline V gene (reference sequence) are LNHDA and SQIVND. Spanning cysteine to phenylalanine, the CDR3 consists of 15 amino acids. Here the CDR3 DNA is all that survives: 45 bases in frame from base 1. Broader findings and caveats from the paper: No statistical method was used to set the sample size in advance, and investigators knew the group allocation. Most expanded thyroid clonotypes (frequency above 0.001) were also found in blood, which suggests that blood repertoires may mirror thyroid immune responses. In validation, the model predicted progression to ophthalmopathy with approximately 70% sensitivity and roughly 72% specificity, a median of approximately 6.5 months before onset. Ophthalmopathy was separated from stable hyperthyroidism by a 13 V-J signature model, with just over 85% sensitivity and roughly 81% specificity obtained in cross-validation and 80%/75% obtained in testing.

TCR beta CDR3 regions were amplified from RNA transcripts. The TCR CDR3 was subjected to a first round of RT-PCR using the HTBI primer set and the Qiagen OneStep RT-PCR kit. Libraries were constructed in a second round of multiplex PCR, after which size selection and purification were performed. The libraries were sequenced on an Illumina HiSeq2000 using paired-end 100 bp reads. In the paper's pipeline: Raw data were processed with SOAPnuke, discarding reads with adapters, uncalled bases, mean Phred below 15, or no exact constant-primer or identifier match. COPE v1.2.5 was used to merge the high-quality paired reads, and each unique nucleotide sequence was defined as a clonotype. MiTCR v1.1 was used to align clonotypes to the IMGT TRBV, TRBD and TRBJ reference segments. Only V-J combinations with frequency above 0.0001, covering roughly 99% of repertoires, were analysed. A TCS score was defined as the ratio of F50 (clonal expansion) to E x V (chaos), with BLOSUM62-based TCRdist applied between CDR3 peptides within each V-J. Welch's t-statistics and random forest reduced around 550 V-J features to under 15, which were used in a naive Bayes classifier (R e1071). The raw public reads went through TCRdb reprocessing: fastp at Q25, MiXCR clone calling, in-frame beta chains kept. Records with the same CDR3 protein are collapsed into one entry carrying the most frequent genes and DNA. The V and J calls were determined by TCRdb, not by the authors. Present in this sample are about 300,000 distinct CDR3 sequences, approximately 18% of which were seen just once. Of the sample, 39% is held by the ten largest clones.

Ophthalmopathy patients had moderately to severely active disease, with a Clinical Activity Score of 3 or more, a NOSPECS grade of 4 or more, and a disease duration of less than 3 months. The study excluded patients with uncontrolled infections, other autoimmune diseases, pregnancy or lactation. Diagnoses were established on the basis of clinical symptoms, serum thyroxine and TRAb, thyroid ultrasound, and orbital computed tomography. PBMCs were isolated from 10 ml of fresh peripheral blood by Ficoll-Paque density gradient centrifugation. Total RNA was extracted using Trizol reagent, and RNA quality was assessed on an Agilent 2100 Bioanalyzer. Concerning this clonotype itself: No antigen is known for it. Per-base qualities were not stored, and no clone one base away is much larger.

The chain employs TRBV19 and TRBJ1-5, with the D segment identity uncertain. Sequencing was carried out using blood. This receptor was obtained from a man in his fifties with Graves' ophthalmopathy. The CDR3 protein is CASTPGRGGGQPQHF. The nucleotides read TGTGCCAGTACCCCTGGGCGGGGAGGCGGTCAGCCCCAGCATTTT.